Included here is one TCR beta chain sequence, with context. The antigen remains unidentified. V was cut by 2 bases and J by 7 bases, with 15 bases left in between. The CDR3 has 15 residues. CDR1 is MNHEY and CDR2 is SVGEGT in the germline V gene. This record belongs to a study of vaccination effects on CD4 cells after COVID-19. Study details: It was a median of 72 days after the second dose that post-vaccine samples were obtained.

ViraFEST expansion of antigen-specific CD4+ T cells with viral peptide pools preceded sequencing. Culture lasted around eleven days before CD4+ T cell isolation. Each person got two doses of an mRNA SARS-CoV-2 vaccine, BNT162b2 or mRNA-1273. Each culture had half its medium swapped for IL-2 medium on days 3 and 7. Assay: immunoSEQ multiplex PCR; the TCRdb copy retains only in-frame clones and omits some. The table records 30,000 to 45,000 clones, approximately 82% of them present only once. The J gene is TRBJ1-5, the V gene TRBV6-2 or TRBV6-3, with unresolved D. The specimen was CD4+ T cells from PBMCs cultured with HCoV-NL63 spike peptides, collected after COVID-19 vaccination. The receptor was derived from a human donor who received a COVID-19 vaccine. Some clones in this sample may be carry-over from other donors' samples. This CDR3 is CASSYPSGREQPQHF. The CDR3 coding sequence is TGTGCCAGCAGTTACCCGAGTGGGAGAGAGCAGCCCCAGCATTTT.